This paragraph covers one TCR beta chain sequence. Its target is not known. The sample is drawn from a study of cytomegalovirus exposure and HLA in healthy donors. Study overall: Genotyping showed approximately 81% of approximately 430 donors falling in the Caucasian-associated ancestry cluster.

Whole-study findings and limits: A few CMV-associated chains proved CMV antigen-specific in vitro.

Vbeta (60) and Jbeta (13) primers were used in the PCR. Produced via immunoSEQ multiplex PCR; TCRdb's table is partial and in-frame only. The sample carries about 150,000 clones, 70% to 80% recorded once. The clonotype was recovered from a middle-aged man in good health and CMV-seropositive. Sequences were obtained from PBMCs.

The CDR3 spells CASSQDLERSSYNEQFF. CDR3 DNA: TGTGCCAGCAGCCAAGATCTAGAGCGGAGCTCCTACAATGAGCAGTTCTTC. The chain combines TRBV14 with TRBJ2-1; D perhaps matches TRBD2 (5 bases). Germline V gene data show CDR1 as SGHDN and CDR2 as FVKESK. V was clipped by 0 bases and J by 0 bases, with 12 bases between them. The CDR3 sequence is 17 residues long. The full variable domain, rest sourced from reference TRBV14 and TRBJ2-1, is EAGVTQFPSHSVIEKGQTVTLRCDPISGHDNLYWYRRVMGKEIKFLLHFVKESKQDESGMPNNRFLAERTGGTYSTLKVQPAELEDSGVYFCASSQDLERSSYNEQFFGPGTRLTVL.